Presented here are 3 T cell receptor beta chains from one specimen sequenced in a study of cytomegalovirus exposure and HLA in healthy donors. Method: immunoSEQ multiplex PCR; TCRdb's copy keeps in-frame clones and lacks some. Of around 130,000 clones in the sample, roughly nine tenths are singletons; the top ten hold 3% to 3.5%. Sequencing used PBMCs. The receptors originated from a man younger than 40 in good health and CMV-seronegative.

The rearrangement uses TRBV29-1 and TRBJ2-1; D is perhaps TRBD1 (5 bases). The germline V and J ends were trimmed by 7 bases and 2 bases, with 12 bases remaining between them. CDR3 length: 13 amino acids. Germline V CDR1 and CDR2: SQVTM, ANQGSEA. CDR3 region: CSAGSRAYNEQFF. In DNA, the CDR3 is TGCAGCGCCGGGTCCAGGGCCTACAATGAGCAGTTCTTC.

The rearrangement joins TRBV28 to TRBJ1-6; 9 bases map to TRBD1. CDR1 and CDR2 from the germline V gene are MDHEN and SYDVKM. The CDR3 extends over 15 amino acids. The V segment lost 5 bases and the J segment 10 bases; nucleotides outside the gene matches: 9. The CDR3 nucleotides read TGTGCCAGCAGTCTCGTGGGACAGGGTGAATCACCCCTCCACTTT. This codes for CASSLVGQGESPLHF.

V is TRBV2 and J is TRBJ2-1; TRBD2 is a possible D gene (6 bases). The V end lost 7 bases, the J end lost 0 bases, and 13 bases lay between the germline ends. This CDR3 region has 15 residues. Per germline, CDR1 SNHLY and CDR2 FYNNEI. The CDR3 DNA reads as TGTGCCAGCACTGGGGGGAGCAGCTCCTACAATGAGCAGTTCTTC. This sequence encodes CASTGGSSSYNEQFF.